The 15 T cell receptor beta chains in this list originate from one sample, sequenced in a study of blood T cell repertoires in COVID-19. Assay: immunoSEQ multiplex PCR; the TCRdb copy retains only in-frame clones and omits some. This table has 150,000 to 170,000 clones, roughly 80% appearing once. The sequenced sample consisted of peripheral blood. The origin of the receptors is a woman in her sixties or seventies with COVID-19, enrolled during active disease.

The V gene is TRBV15, the J gene TRBJ1-5; D call uncertain. The V and J ends lost 1 base and 2 bases respectively, with 9 bases between them. The CDR3 totals 15 residues. CDR1 and CDR2 from the germline V gene are LNHNV and YYDKDF (reference sequence). CDR3: CATSRARRGNQPQHF. CDR3 nucleotide sequence: TGTGCCACCAGCAGAGCCAGGCGCGGCAATCAGCCCCAGCATTTT.

As to this clone: The junction departs from germline at one end; a sequencing error may be responsible. The rearrangement links TRBV19 to TRBJ1-2; the match to TRBD1 covers 7 bases. CDR1 is LNHDA and CDR2 is SQIVND in the germline V gene (reference sequence). This CDR3 has 16 residues. The CDR3 DNA reads as TGTACCAGTAGGAAATCGACAGGGACGATGAACTATGGCTACACCTTC. This encodes CTSRKSTGTMNYGYTF. The full variable domain, completed using reference TRBV19 and TRBJ1-2, is DGGITQSPKYLFRKEGQNVTLSCEQNLNHDAMYWYRQDPGQGLRLIYYSQIVNDFQKGDIAEGYSVSREKKESFPLTVTSAQKNPTAFYLCTSRKSTGTMNYGYTFGSGTRLTVV.

The V call is TRBV5-1, the J call TRBJ1-2; a weak D match, TRBD1 (6 bases). V lost 4 bases to trimming and J lost 1 base, with 20 bases between them. CDR3 size: 17 residues. The germline gives CDR1 SGHRS, CDR2 YFSETQ. The CDR3 coding sequence is TGCGCCAGCAGCCCCAATCTGGGGGCAGACCTTAACTATGGCTACACCTTC. Protein product: CASSPNLGADLNYGYTF.

V usage is TRBV29-1 and J usage is TRBJ1-5; D not resolved. Germline V lookup: CDR1 SQVTM, CDR2 ANQGSEA. The CDR3 is made up of 14 amino acids. Trimming took 4 bases from V and 0 from J, leaving 10 bases between them. The CDR3 bases are TGCAGCGTTGTTTACGCGGATAGCAATCAGCCCCAGCATTTT. It specifies CSVVYADSNQPQHF.

The genes are TRBV7-8 and TRBJ1-2, with a possible D match to TRBD1 (5 bases). This CDR3 has 17 residues. Germline assignment: CDR1 SGHVS and CDR2 FQNEAQ. V was pared by 1 base and J by 4 bases, with 19 bases between. The CDR3 reads CASSLDVTVRTRYGYTF. The CDR3 DNA sequence: TGTGCCAGCAGCTTAGACGTGACAGTGCGAACTCGCTATGGCTACACCTTC.

About this clone itself: Distinct nucleotide sequences in the sample also encode this CDR3. This chain joins TRBV12-3 or TRBV12-4 and TRBJ2-5, with unresolved D. The V gene lost 5 bases and the J gene lost 3 bases, with 4 bases spanning the gap. The CDR3 is 11 residues long. The CDR3: CASSAEETQYF. CDR3 coding DNA: TGTGCCAGCAGTGCAGAAGAGACCCAGTACTTC.

The chain carries TRBV11-2 and TRBJ2-1, with TRBD1 matching over 10 bases. The V gene's germline CDR1 is SGHAT and CDR2 FQNNGV. The CDR3 spans 15 residues. The junction had 6 bases not matched to a gene; V was cut back by 5 bases and J by 5 bases. CDR3 region: CASSPPDRGDNEQFF. CDR3 DNA sequence: TGTGCCAGCAGCCCCCCGGACAGGGGGGACAATGAGCAGTTCTTC.

The V and J genes are TRBV9 and TRBJ2-1; 7 nucleotides line up with TRBD2. This CDR3 contains 16 residues. In germline, CDR1 is SGDLS, CDR2 YYNGEE. Germline trimming cut 0 bases from V and 5 bases from J; bases unmatched to any gene: 8. The DNA of the CDR3 is TGTGCCAGCAGCGTAGATCCGCGGGGGAAGGACAATGAGCAGTTCTTC. It is translated as CASSVDPRGKDNEQFF. Combining the CDR3 with reference TRBV9 and TRBJ2-1 gives the whole variable domain DSGVTQTPKHLITATGQRVTLRCSPRSGDLSVYWYQQSLDQGLQFLIQYYNGEERAKGNILERFSAQQFPDLHSELNLSSLELGDSALYFCASSVDPRGKDNEQFFGPGTRLTVL.

In its sample, this clone was seen once. This chain connects TRBV5-1 to TRBJ1-3; weak D call: TRBD1 (6 bases). CDR1 and CDR2 (germline): SGHRS, YFSETQ. V was pared by 4 bases and J by 0 bases, with 14 bases between. The CDR3 has 16 amino acids. The CDR3 is CASSPRDILSGNTIYF. The CDR3 coding sequence is TGCGCCAGCAGCCCCCGGGACATCCTCTCTGGAAACACCATATATTTT.

This chain connects TRBV30 to TRBJ1-3; D call uncertain. Trimming removed 4 bases from V and 2 bases from J, with 9 bases in between. This CDR3 is built from 13 residues. Germline lookup yields CDR1 GTSNPN and CDR2 SVGIG (reference sequence). CDR3 loop: CAWTPGTGNTIYF. The CDR3 bases are TGTGCCTGGACCCCGGGAACTGGAAACACCATATATTTT.

The J gene is TRBJ1-3, the V gene TRBV7-9; D is perhaps TRBD1 (5 bases). The CDR3 totals 15 residues. The germline V and J ends were trimmed by 3 bases and 7 bases, with 16 bases remaining between them. Germline CDR1 and CDR2: SEHNR and FQNEAQ (reference sequence). As DNA, the CDR3 is TGTGCCAGCAGCTTGTCGGGACTAAGAGGGAACACCATATATTTT. It yields the protein CASSLSGLRGNTIYF.

The chain uses TRBV19 and TRBJ2-2; the match to TRBD1 covers 9 bases. The CDR3 is 13 residues long. Germline V gene data show CDR1 as LNHDA and CDR2 as SQIVND (reference sequence). Germline trimming cut 8 bases from V and 5 bases from J; bases unmatched to any gene: 3. The CDR3 protein is CASRTGATGELFF. The DNA for the CDR3 is TGTGCCAGTCGGACAGGGGCGACCGGGGAGCTGTTTTTT.

The CDR3 is CASSLMLRDSLFF. The DNA for the CDR3 is TGTGCCAGCAGCTTAATGCTGCGGGACAGTCTGTTCTTC. This sequence joins TRBV7-9 and TRBJ2-1, with a tentative D call TRBD1 (7 bases). Germline CDR1 SEHNR, CDR2 FQNEAQ (reference sequence). V was clipped by 2 bases and J by 15 bases, with 17 bases between them. The CDR3 loop spans 13 amino acids.

For the CDR3, the DNA is TGTGCCAGCAGGGCGGTGGCAGGGATGAACACTGAAGCTTTCTTT. Translated: CASRAVAGMNTEAFF. V usage is TRBV6-6 and J usage is TRBJ1-1; D perhaps matches TRBD1 (5 bases). Between the trimmed V and J ends, which lost 6 bases and 0 bases, there was a span of 14 bases. Germline CDR1 reads MNHNY; CDR2 reads SVGAGI (reference sequence). The CDR3 spans 15 residues.

A few counts support this clone. The chain has TRBV19 and TRBJ1-1; D uncertain. The length of the CDR3 is 13 residues. The germline V and J ends were trimmed by 0 bases and 11 bases, with 13 bases remaining between them. Germline V CDR1 and CDR2: LNHDA, SQIVND (reference sequence). The DNA of the CDR3 is TGTGCCAGTAGTATAGATGGTGTCGCGACTGCTTTCTTT. Protein product: CASSIDGVATAFF.